One T cell receptor beta chain is described in this entry. Other nucleotide sequences from this sample produce the same CDR3. Method: immunoSEQ multiplex PCR; TCRdb's copy keeps in-frame clones and lacks some. The sample has millions of clones, 90% to 95% seen once. This CDR3 spans 14 amino acids. Germline V gene lookup returns CDR1 SGHDT and CDR2 YYEEEE. Trimming left V 2 bases short and J 0 bases short, with 6 bases between. The sample originates from a study of shared clonotypes between healthy human individuals. Study summary: Each donor had three CD4 naive, three CD4 memory, two CD8 naive and one CD8 memory plate.

This TCR came from a man between 18 and 29 years old in good health. The chain is built from TRBV5-6 and TRBJ2-1; D not resolved. Sample: naive CD4+ T cells sorted from blood. Subset noted: CD45RA+ positively selected. Written as DNA, the CDR3 is TGTGCCAGCAGCTTCCGGAGCTCCTACAATGAGCAGTTCTTC. The encoded protein is CASSFRSSYNEQFF. Full variable domain (remainder filled in from reference TRBV5-6 and TRBJ2-1): DAGVTQSPTHLIKTRGQQVTLRCSPKSGHDTVSWYQQALGQGPQFIFQYYEEEERQRGNFPDRFSGHQFPNYSSELNVNALLLGDSALYLCASSFRSSYNEQFFGPGTRLTVL.